Described below is a single T cell receptor (beta chain) sequence and its context. TCRdb reprocessed the 5' RACE reads, with one entry per CDR3 protein and no DNA. The sample table sets out some 170,000 distinct CDR3 sequences. The germline gives CDR1 DFQATT, CDR2 SNEGSKA (reference sequence). There are 16 residues in the CDR3. The data were taken from a study of monozygotic twins with inflammatory bowel disease. The receptor was isolated from a human donor with ulcerative colitis or Crohn's disease, or a healthy co-twin of an affected twin (not recorded which). The rearrangement joins TRBV20-1 to TRBJ2-5; the TCRdb call, TRBD1, lacks DNA for checking. The source material was blood. The CDR3 sequence: CSAELQGAALQETQYF.